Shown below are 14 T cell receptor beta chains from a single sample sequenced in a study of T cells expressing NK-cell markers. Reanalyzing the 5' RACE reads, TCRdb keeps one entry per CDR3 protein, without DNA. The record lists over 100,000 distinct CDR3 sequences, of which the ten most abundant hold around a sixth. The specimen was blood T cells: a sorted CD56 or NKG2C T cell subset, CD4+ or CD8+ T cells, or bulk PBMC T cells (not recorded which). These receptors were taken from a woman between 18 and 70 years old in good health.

The CDR3 loop is CASSSLWGDTEAFF. The chain links TRBV6-5 to TRBJ1-1; TCRdb's D gene call, TRBD1, goes unchecked for lack of DNA. The CDR3 extends over 14 amino acids. Germline loops: CDR1 MNHEY, CDR2 SVGAGI.

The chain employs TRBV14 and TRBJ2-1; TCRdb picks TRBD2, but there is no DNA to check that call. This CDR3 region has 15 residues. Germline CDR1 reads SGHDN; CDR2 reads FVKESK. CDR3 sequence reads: CASSTRLAGFDEQFF.

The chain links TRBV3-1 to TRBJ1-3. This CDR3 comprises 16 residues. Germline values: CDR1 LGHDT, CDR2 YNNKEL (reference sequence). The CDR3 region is CASSHNWLLSGNTIYF.

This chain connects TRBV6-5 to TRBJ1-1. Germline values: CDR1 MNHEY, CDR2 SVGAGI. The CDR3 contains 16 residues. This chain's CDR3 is CASSYEGSNLNTEAFF.

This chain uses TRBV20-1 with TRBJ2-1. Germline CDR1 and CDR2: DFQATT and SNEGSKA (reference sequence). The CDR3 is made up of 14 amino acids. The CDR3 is CSARIGKMWNEQFF.

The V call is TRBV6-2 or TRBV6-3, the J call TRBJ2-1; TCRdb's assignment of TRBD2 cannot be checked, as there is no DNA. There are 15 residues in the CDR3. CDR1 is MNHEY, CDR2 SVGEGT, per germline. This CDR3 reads CASSLTSGSVDEQFF.

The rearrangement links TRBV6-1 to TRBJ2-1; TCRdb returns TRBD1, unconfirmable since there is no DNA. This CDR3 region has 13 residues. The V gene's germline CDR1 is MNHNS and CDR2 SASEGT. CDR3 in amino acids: CASSPRPGREQFF.

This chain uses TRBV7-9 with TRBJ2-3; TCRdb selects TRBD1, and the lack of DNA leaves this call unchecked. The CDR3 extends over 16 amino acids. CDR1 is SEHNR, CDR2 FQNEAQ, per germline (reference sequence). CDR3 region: CASSNTRRPSTDTQYF.

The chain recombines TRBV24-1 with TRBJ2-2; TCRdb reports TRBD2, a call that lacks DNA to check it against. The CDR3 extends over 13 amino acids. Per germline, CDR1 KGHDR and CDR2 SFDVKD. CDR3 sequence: CAIGTLNTGELFF.

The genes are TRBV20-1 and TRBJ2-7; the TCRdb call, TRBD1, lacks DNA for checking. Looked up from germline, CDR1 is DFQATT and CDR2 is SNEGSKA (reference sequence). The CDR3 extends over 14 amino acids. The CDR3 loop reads CSASSGDPLYEQYF.

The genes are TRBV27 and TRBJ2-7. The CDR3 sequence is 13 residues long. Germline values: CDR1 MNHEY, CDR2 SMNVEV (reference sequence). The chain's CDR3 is CASSLTPLGEQYF.

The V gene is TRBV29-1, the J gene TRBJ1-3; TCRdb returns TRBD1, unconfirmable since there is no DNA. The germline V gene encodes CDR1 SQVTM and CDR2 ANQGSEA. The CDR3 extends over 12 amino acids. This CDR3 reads CSATGSGNTIYF.

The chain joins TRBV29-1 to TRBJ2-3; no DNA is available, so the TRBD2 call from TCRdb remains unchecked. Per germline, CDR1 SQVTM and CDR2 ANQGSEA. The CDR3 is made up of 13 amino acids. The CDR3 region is CSVSGTRTDTQYF.

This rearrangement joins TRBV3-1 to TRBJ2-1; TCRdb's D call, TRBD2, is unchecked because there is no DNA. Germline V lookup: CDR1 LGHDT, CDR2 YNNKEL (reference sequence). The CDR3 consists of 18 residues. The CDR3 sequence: CASSQDDPGGPIYNEQFF.